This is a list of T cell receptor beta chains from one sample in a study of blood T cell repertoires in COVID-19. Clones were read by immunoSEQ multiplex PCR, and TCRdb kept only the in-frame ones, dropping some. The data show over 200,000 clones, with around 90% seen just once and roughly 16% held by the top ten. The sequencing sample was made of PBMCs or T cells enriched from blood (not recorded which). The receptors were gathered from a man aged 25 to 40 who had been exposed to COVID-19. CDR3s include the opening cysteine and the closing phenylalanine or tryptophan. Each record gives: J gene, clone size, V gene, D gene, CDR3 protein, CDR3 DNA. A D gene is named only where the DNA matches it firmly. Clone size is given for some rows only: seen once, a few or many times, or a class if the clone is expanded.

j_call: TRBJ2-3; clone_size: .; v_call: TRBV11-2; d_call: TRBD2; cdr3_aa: CASSSWTSGATDTQYF; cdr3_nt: TGTGCCAGCAGCTCATGGACTAGCGGGGCCACAGATACGCAGTATTTT
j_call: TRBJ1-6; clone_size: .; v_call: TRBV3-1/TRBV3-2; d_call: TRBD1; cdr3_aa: CASTPGTGYSPLHF; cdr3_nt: TGTGCCAGCACCCCCGGGACAGGATATTCACCCCTCCACTTT
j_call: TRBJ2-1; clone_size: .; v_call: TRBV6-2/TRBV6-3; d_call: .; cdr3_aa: CASSQTQRYNEQFF; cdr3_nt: TGTGCCAGCAGCCAGACACAACGCTACAATGAGCAGTTCTTC
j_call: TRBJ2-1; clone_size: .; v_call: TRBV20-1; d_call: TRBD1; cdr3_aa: CSASGTVEQFF; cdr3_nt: TGCAGTGCTAGTGGGACAGTCGAGCAGTTCTTC
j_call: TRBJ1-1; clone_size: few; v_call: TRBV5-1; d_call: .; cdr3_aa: CASSSWGTGANTEAFF; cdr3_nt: TGCGCCAGCAGCTCTTGGGGTACTGGGGCTAACACTGAAGCTTTCTTT
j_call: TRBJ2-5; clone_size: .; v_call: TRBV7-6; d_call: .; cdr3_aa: CASSARASKYQETQYF; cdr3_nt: TGTGCCAGCAGTGCTCGGGCTAGCAAGTACCAAGAGACCCAGTACTTC
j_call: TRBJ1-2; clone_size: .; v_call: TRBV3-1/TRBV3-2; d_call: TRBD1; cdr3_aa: CASSHLLKGTGKDGYTF; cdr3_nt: TGTGCCAGCAGCCACCTCCTCAAGGGGACAGGGAAAGATGGCTACACCTTC
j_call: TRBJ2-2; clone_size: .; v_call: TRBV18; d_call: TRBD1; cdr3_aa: CASSDTGGTGELFF; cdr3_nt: TGTGCCAGCTCGGATACAGGGGGAACCGGGGAGCTGTTTTTT
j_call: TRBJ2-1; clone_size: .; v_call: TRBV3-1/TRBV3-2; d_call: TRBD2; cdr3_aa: CASSPQHAGAYNEQFF; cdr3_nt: TGTGCCAGCAGCCCCCAGCACGCGGGGGCCTACAATGAGCAGTTCTTC
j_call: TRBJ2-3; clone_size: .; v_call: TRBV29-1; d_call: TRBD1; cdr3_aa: CSVDRGTDTQYF; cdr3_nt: TGCAGCGTGGACAGGGGCACAGATACGCAGTATTTT
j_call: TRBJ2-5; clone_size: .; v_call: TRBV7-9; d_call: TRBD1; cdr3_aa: CASSLVGQGAGETQYF; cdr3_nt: TGTGCCAGCAGCTTGGTTGGGCAGGGGGCTGGGGAGACCCAGTACTTC
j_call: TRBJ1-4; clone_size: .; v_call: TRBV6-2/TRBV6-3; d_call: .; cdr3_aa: CASSDPGATNEKLFF; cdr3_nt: TGTGCCAGCAGTGACCCGGGGGCAACTAATGAAAAACTGTTTTTT
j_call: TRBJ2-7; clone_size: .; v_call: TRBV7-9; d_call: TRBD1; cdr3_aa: CASSPTTGLGAYEQYF; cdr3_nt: TGTGCCAGCAGCCCAACGACAGGGCTCGGGGCCTACGAGCAGTACTTC
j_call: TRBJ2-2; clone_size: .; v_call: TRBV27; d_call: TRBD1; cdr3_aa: CASSSRAADRRELFF; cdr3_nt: TGTGCCAGCAGTTCCCGGGCAGCGGACAGGAGGGAGCTGTTTTTT
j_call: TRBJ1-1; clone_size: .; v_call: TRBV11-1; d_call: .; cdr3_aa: CASRKSMNTEAFF; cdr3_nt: TGTGCCAGCAGAAAAAGCATGAACACTGAAGCTTTCTTT
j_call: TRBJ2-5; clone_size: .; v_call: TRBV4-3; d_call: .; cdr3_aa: CASSQDRGETQYF; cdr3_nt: TGCGCCAGCAGCCAAGACAGGGGAGAGACCCAGTACTTC
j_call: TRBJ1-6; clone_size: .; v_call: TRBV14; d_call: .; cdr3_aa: CASSQDPRYSPLHF; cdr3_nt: TGTGCCAGCAGCCAAGACCCTCGGTATTCACCCCTCCACTTT
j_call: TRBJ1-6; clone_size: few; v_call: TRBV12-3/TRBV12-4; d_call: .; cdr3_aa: CASSWVPGSPLHF; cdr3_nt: TGTGCCAGCAGTTGGGTCCCAGGTTCACCCCTCCACTTT
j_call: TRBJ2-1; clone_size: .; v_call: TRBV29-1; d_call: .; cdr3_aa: CSVLPGGEQFF; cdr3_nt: TGCAGCGTCCTCCCCGGAGGTGAGCAGTTCTTC
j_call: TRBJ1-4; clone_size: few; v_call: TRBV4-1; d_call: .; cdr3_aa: CASSRRLNNEKLFF; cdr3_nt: TGCGCCAGCAGCCGTAGATTGAATAATGAAAAACTGTTTTTT
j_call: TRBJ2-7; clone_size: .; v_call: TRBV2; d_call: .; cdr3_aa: CASSDLVLGGLRASYEQYF; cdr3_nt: TGTGCCAGCAGCGACCTGGTATTGGGTGGTTTGAGGGCCTCCTACGAGCAGTACTTC
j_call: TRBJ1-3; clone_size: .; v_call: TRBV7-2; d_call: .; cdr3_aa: CASRSDAGNTIYF; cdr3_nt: TGTGCCAGCAGGTCAGATGCTGGAAACACCATATATTTT
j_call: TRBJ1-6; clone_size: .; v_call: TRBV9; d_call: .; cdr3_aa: CASSVEPGNSPLHF; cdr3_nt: TGTGCCAGCAGCGTAGAACCCGGGAATTCACCCCTCCACTTT
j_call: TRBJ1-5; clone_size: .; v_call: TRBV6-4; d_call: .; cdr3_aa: CASSSRVDQPQHF; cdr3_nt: TGTGCCAGCAGTAGTAGAGTCGATCAGCCCCAGCATTTT
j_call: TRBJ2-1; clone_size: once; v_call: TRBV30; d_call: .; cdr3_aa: CAWSVLDFDEQFF; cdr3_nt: TGTGCCTGGAGTGTTTTGGACTTCGATGAGCAGTTCTTC
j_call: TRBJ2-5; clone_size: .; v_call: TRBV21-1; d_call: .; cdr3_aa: CASSNPGTSGGGTQYF; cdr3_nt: TGTGCCAGCAGCAACCCCGGGACTAGCGGGGGGGGGACCCAGTACTTC
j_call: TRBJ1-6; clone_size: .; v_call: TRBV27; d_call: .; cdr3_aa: CASSLGGKGDSPLHF; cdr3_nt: TGTGCCAGCAGTTTGGGGGGGAAAGGGGATTCACCCCTCCACTTT
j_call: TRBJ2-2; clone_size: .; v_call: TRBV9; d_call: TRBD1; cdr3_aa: CASSDDRGWNTGELFF; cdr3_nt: TGTGCCAGCAGCGACGACAGGGGATGGAACACCGGGGAGCTGTTTTTT
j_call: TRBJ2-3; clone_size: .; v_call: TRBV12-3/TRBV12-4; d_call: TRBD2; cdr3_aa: CASSRGLADTQYF; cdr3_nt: TGTGCCAGCAGTAGGGGACTAGCAGATACGCAGTATTTT
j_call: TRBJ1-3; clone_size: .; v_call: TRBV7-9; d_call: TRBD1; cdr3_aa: CASSLTGGPTPGNTIYF; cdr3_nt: TGTGCCAGCAGCTTGACAGGGGGCCCTACTCCTGGAAACACCATATATTTT
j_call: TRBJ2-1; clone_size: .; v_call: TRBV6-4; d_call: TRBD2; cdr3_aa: CASSDVSSGGAGYNEQFF; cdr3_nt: TGTGCCAGCAGTGACGTTTCTAGCGGGGGGGCCGGTTACAATGAGCAGTTCTTC
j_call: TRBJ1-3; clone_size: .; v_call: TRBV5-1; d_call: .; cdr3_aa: CASSPLTTGSGNTIYF; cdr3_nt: TGCGCCAGCAGCCCCTTGACGACAGGCTCTGGAAACACCATATATTTT
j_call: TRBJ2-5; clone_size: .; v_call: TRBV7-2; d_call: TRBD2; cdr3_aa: CASSLALAGGGKTQYF; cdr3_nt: TGTGCCAGCAGCTTAGCGCTGGCGGGGGGCGGGAAGACCCAGTACTTC
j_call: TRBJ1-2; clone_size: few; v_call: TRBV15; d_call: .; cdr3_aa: CATSRPNRAGYGYTF; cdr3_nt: TGTGCCACCAGCAGGCCAAACAGAGCTGGCTATGGCTACACCTTC
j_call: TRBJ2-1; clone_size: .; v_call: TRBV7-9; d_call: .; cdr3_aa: CASSSGGENSLLFF; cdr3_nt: TGTGCCAGCAGCTCCGGGGGAGAGAACTCCCTACTGTTCTTC
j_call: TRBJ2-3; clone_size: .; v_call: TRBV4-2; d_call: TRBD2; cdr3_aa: CASSPRDERGVTDTQYF; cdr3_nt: TGTGCCAGCAGCCCACGGGACGAGCGGGGGGTCACAGATACGCAGTATTTT
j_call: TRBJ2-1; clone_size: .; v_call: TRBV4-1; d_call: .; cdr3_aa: CASSQVDLFVYNEQFF; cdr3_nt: TGCGCCAGCAGCCAAGTAGACTTATTTGTCTACAATGAGCAGTTCTTC
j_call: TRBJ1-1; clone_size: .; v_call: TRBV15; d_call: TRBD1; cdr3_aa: CATSGQGAHTEAFF; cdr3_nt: TGTGCCACCAGCGGTCAGGGGGCTCACACTGAAGCTTTCTTT
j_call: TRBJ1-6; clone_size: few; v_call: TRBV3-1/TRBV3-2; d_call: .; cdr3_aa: CASSQVPDSPLHF; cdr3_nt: TGTGCCAGCAGCCAAGTCCCGGATTCACCCCTCCACTTT